A selection of T cell receptor beta chains follows, all from one sample in a study of T cells in localized non-small cell lung cancer. Using immunoSEQ multiplex PCR, the repertoire was profiled, and TCRdb retains in-frame clones only, with some absent. The sample consists of tens of thousands of clones, about nine tenths of them appearing once. The material was peripheral blood, obtained before any cancer treatment. The receptor set was obtained from a man between 40 and 70 years old with stage I squamous cell lung carcinoma. The CDR3 runs from the conserved cysteine through the conserved F or W. The order of the fields is J gene, D gene, V gene, clone size, CDR3 DNA, CDR3 protein. The D gene is left open where the match is weak. Size tells how often a clone was seen (once, few, many) or the class of an expanded clone, and some rows leave it out.

TRBJ2-1	NA	TRBV18	once	TGTGCCAGCTCTCCAGGAGGGGATGAGCAGTTCTTC	CASSPGGDEQFF
TRBJ1-4	NA	TRBV30	NA	TGTGCCTGGAGTGTACAAACAGGGTTCAGGGAAAAACTGTTTTTT	CAWSVQTGFREKLFF
TRBJ1-2	TRBD1	TRBV6-1	NA	TGTGCCAGCAGTGAAATGAGCCAGGGGGCCTATGGCTACACCTTC	CASSEMSQGAYGYTF
TRBJ1-4	TRBD1	TRBV29-1	NA	TGCAGCGTTGGAACAGGGGGCGGATATGAAAAACTGTTTTTT	CSVGTGGGYEKLFF
TRBJ2-3	TRBD1	TRBV19	NA	TGTGCCAGTAGGAACAGGGGGCGTGGAGATACGCAGTATTTT	CASRNRGRGDTQYF
TRBJ2-2	NA	TRBV10-2	NA	TGCGCCAGCAGTGATCGGATGAACACCGGGGAGCTGTTTTTT	CASSDRMNTGELFF
TRBJ2-3	TRBD2	TRBV6-6	NA	TGTGCCAGCAGTAGATTTAGCGGGGGGCTTGGAGATACGCAGTATTTT	CASSRFSGGLGDTQYF
TRBJ1-5	NA	TRBV27	NA	TGTGCCAGTCAACCTTCGGGGCAGGGAAATCAGCCCCAGCATTTT	CASQPSGQGNQPQHF
TRBJ1-5	NA	TRBV5-8	once	TGTGCCAGCAGCTTGAAGGGCACTATCAATCAGCCCCAGCATTTT	CASSLKGTINQPQHF
TRBJ1-6	NA	TRBV7-6	NA	TGTGCCAGCAGCCCAGAGGTCGGGAGGGGAATAAATAATTCACCCCTCCACTTT	CASSPEVGRGINNSPLHF
TRBJ1-1	NA	TRBV18	NA	TGTGCCAGCTCACCACTGACCGGAGACGAAGCTTTCTTT	CASSPLTGDEAFF
TRBJ1-2	NA	TRBV2	NA	TGTGCCAGCAGTGAAGATAAGGGAGGCTACACCTTC	CASSEDKGGYTF
TRBJ2-7	NA	TRBV5-5	NA	TGTGCCAGCATCCCGGGGGGCAGGGGCGTCAACGAGCAGTACTTC	CASIPGGRGVNEQYF
TRBJ2-1	NA	TRBV5-6	NA	TGTGCCAGCAGCTCTGGACACGCCAATGAGCAGTTCTTC	CASSSGHANEQFF
TRBJ2-3	TRBD2	TRBV5-4	NA	TGTGCCAGCAGCTTTAAGTCTAGCGGTGGGGCTACGCAGTATTTT	CASSFKSSGGATQYF
TRBJ2-7	NA	TRBV5-6	once	TGTGCCAGCAGCTTGGTGCAGGGAGGCTACGAGCAGTACTTC	CASSLVQGGYEQYF
TRBJ1-4	TRBD1	TRBV5-4	NA	TGTGCCAGCAGTCCAGGGGGGACTACTAATGAAAAACTGTTTTTT	CASSPGGTTNEKLFF
TRBJ1-2	TRBD1	TRBV5-7	NA	TGTGCCAGCAGCCCCCGCCGGGACAGGGGAAACTATGGCTACACCTTC	CASSPRRDRGNYGYTF
TRBJ1-4	NA	TRBV7-9	once	TGTGCCAGCAGCTTAGAAGCCGGGGTTCCTGAAAAACTGTTTTTT	CASSLEAGVPEKLFF
TRBJ1-2	TRBD1	TRBV11-2	NA	TGTGCCAGCAGCTTAGAAGTACAGGGGTATTACGGTGGCTACACCTTC	CASSLEVQGYYGGYTF
TRBJ2-3	TRBD1	TRBV5-1	NA	TGCGCCAGCAGCTCAAGGACAGGGCTAGGGACAGATACGCAGTATTTT	CASSSRTGLGTDTQYF
TRBJ1-1	NA	TRBV29-1	once	TGCAGCGTTAAACCGGGACAAACGAACACTGAAGCTTTCTTT	CSVKPGQTNTEAFF
TRBJ1-2	NA	TRBV10-3	NA	TGTGCCATCAGTGTAGGCGGAGATAACTATGGCTACACCTTC	CAISVGGDNYGYTF
TRBJ1-5	NA	TRBV6-4	NA	TGTGCCAGCAGTGACGGTGATCAGCCCCAGCATTTT	CASSDGDQPQHF
TRBJ1-2	NA	TRBV2	NA	TGTGCCAGCAGTGAAGCATACAGGAGGAATGGCTACACCTTC	CASSEAYRRNGYTF
TRBJ1-3	NA	TRBV10-3	NA	TGTGCCACGTTAGGCGCACAGACGTCTGGAAACACCATATATTTT	CATLGAQTSGNTIYF
TRBJ1-1	NA	TRBV4-2	NA	TGTGCCAGCAGCCAAGAGGGCCTGAACACTGAAGCTTTCTTT	CASSQEGLNTEAFF
TRBJ2-2	TRBD1	TRBV5-1	NA	TGCGCCAGCAGCTTGGGGACAGGGAACACCGGGGAGCTGTTTTTT	CASSLGTGNTGELFF
TRBJ2-3	NA	TRBV4-2	NA	TGTGCCAGCAGCCAAGATTTCAGCGGGAGCACAGATACGCAGTATTTT	CASSQDFSGSTDTQYF
TRBJ1-2	NA	TRBV6-1	NA	TGTGCCAGCAGTGAACAGCCAGGGACCTATGGCTACACCTTC	CASSEQPGTYGYTF